This T cell receptor beta chain was retrieved from a study of T cells after somatic rescue of genetic block. Trimming took 1 base from V and 4 from J, leaving 8 bases between them. The V gene's germline CDR1 is MGHRA and CDR2 YSYEKL. There are 14 residues in the CDR3. Generated by immunoSEQ multiplex PCR, the TCRdb table keeps only in-frame clones and is missing some. Altogether 60,000 to 90,000 clones are present, around 90% being singletons, with the ten largest covering 2.8%. The chain couples TRBV4-1 to TRBJ2-1; no reliable D call. Sequencing was carried out using peripheral blood mononuclear cells (PBMCs). The TCR originated in a young man. This chain's CDR3 is CASSQAFQYNEQFF. The CDR3 DNA is TGCGCCAGCAGCCAAGCCTTCCAGTACAATGAGCAGTTCTTC.